The entry that follows covers one T cell receptor beta chain sequence. Its antigen remains unidentified. This specimen belongs to a study of cytomegalovirus exposure and HLA in healthy donors. Study-wide points: A later analysis revealed that TCR association rates differed between HLA loci, peaking at DRB1 and bottoming out at HLA-C. Earlier analysis looked at TCR beta V segments, and most were productive about 90% or about 30% of the time.

PCR used 60 Vbeta primers and 13 Jbeta primers. How the authors handled the data: Later, roughly 86 million unique TCR beta chains were counted in an analysis, and around 11 million of them were shared. Data came from immunoSEQ multiplex PCR; TCRdb stores just in-frame clones and leaves some out. V and J calls and clone size are given by that table; D and trimming were obtained from the DNA. The sample yields 250,000 or so clones, over 75% seen once. The TCR was taken from a human donor in good health. Sequenced input: PBMCs.

The CDR3 coding sequence is TGTGCCAGCTCACCAACGAGCGGAAGCTCCTACAATGAGCAGTTCTTC. Protein product: CASSPTSGSSYNEQFF. The chain is built from TRBV18 and TRBJ2-1; the D gene is possibly TRBD2 (5 bases). Trimming removed 2 bases at V and 0 bases at J, with 11 bases between. This CDR3 comprises 16 residues. CDR1 is KGHSH, CDR2 LQKENI, per germline. The whole variable domain, remainder taken from reference TRBV18 and TRBJ2-1, is NAGVMQNPRHLVRRRGQEARLRCSPMKGHSHVYWYRQLPEEGLKFMVYLQKENIIDESGMPKERFSAEFPKEGPSILRIQQVVRGDSAAYFCASSPTSGSSYNEQFFGPGTRLTVL.